The 13 T cell receptor beta chains below all came from one sample that was sequenced in a study of PD-1 blockade in classical Hodgkin lymphoma. Data came from immunoSEQ multiplex PCR; TCRdb stores just in-frame clones and leaves some out. The sample includes 70,000 or so clones, over 90% of them seen just once. The time point here: newly diagnosed, previously untreated cHL patient sample. Sequencing used peripheral blood mononuclear cells (PBMCs). Source of these receptors: a human donor with classical Hodgkin lymphoma.

This clone appeared a single time. This chain connects TRBV28 to TRBJ1-1; D remains unclear. Germline V gene sequence: CDR1 MDHEN, CDR2 SYDVKM. The CDR3 extends over 12 amino acids. The V end was cut by 3 bases, the J end by 1 base, with 3 bases between. In nucleotides, the CDR3 is TGTGCCAGCAGTTTTCGGAACACTGAAGCTTTCTTT. Encoded protein: CASSFRNTEAFF.

This chain connects TRBV10-2 to TRBJ2-7; the D gene is possibly TRBD1 (5 bases). The CDR3 runs to 13 residues. V lost 3 bases to trimming and J lost 3 bases, with 9 bases between them. Germline CDR1 is WSHSY and CDR2 is SAAADI. The CDR3 bases are TGCGCCAGCAGTGAAAGGACACTCTACGAGCAGTACTTC. Its translation is CASSERTLYEQYF.

The V and J genes are TRBV11-2 and TRBJ2-7, with D hard to call. This CDR3 contains 11 residues. CDR1 is SGHAT and CDR2 is FQNNGV in the germline V gene. The V end lost 3 bases, the J end lost 6 bases, and 6 bases lay between the germline ends. CDR3 loop: CASSFLGEQYF. CDR3 bases: TGTGCCAGCAGCTTTCTCGGCGAGCAGTACTTC.

This sequence joins TRBV7-3 and TRBJ1-1; D is ambiguous. Germline V gene sequence: CDR1 SGHTA, CDR2 FQGTGA. V was pared by 8 bases and J by 1 base, with 8 bases between. The CDR3 runs 12 residues. CDR3 coding DNA: TGTGCCAGCGCATCGACGAACACTGAAGCTTTCTTT. It encodes CASASTNTEAFF.

The V gene is TRBV7-9, the J gene TRBJ1-1; no firm D call. Looked up from germline, CDR1 is SEHNR and CDR2 is FQNEAQ (reference sequence). V was shortened by 4 bases and J by 1 base, with 7 bases between the two germline ends. The CDR3 loop spans 13 amino acids. The CDR3 sequence is CASSSDGNTEAFF. CDR3 nucleotides: TGTGCCAGCAGCTCCGACGGGAACACTGAAGCTTTCTTT.

This chain joins TRBV29-1 and TRBJ1-5; D is unclear. The ends were cut back, 8 bases at V and 3 bases at J, with 17 bases in the middle. The CDR3 has 14 residues. Germline-derived CDR1 and CDR2 are SQVTM and ANQGSEA. DNA for the CDR3: TGCAGCCCGGAAACAGTGCGACTCAATCAGCCCCAGCATTTT. Amino acid sequence: CSPETVRLNQPQHF. The entire variable domain, with the rest obtained from reference TRBV29-1 and TRBJ1-5, is as follows: SAVISQKPSRDICQRGTSLTIQCQVDSQVTMMFWYRQQPGQSLTLIATANQGSEATYESGFVIDKFPISRPNLTFSTLTVSNMSPEDSSIYLCSPETVRLNQPQHFGDGTRLSIL.

This clone is a singleton in its sample. V usage is TRBV5-1 and J usage is TRBJ2-1; no clear D. This CDR3 has 16 amino acids. V was shortened by 4 bases and J by 2 bases, with 16 bases between the two germline ends. The germline gives CDR1 SGHRS, CDR2 YFSETQ. The CDR3 loop reads CASSPTGFPAYNEQFF. As DNA, the CDR3 is TGCGCCAGCAGCCCCACCGGGTTCCCTGCCTACAATGAGCAGTTCTTC.

V and J are TRBV7-6 and TRBJ1-1; D might be TRBD1 (5 bases). Trimming stripped 4 bases from V and 9 bases from J, with 12 bases between. This CDR3 is built from 12 residues. Germline CDR1 is SGHVS and CDR2 is FNYEAQ. CDR3 amino acids: CASSSGTQQAFF. In DNA form, the CDR3 reads TGTGCCAGCAGCTCCGGGACTCAACAAGCTTTCTTT.

V gene TRBV19 combines with J gene TRBJ1-1; D not resolved. V was clipped by 7 bases and J by 4 bases, with 16 bases between them. CDR1 LNHDA and CDR2 SQIVND come from the germline V gene (reference sequence). The CDR3 runs to 14 residues. CDR3 region: CASTRREGSTEAFF. CDR3 DNA: TGTGCCAGTACCCGAAGGGAGGGCAGCACTGAAGCTTTCTTT.

V gene TRBV2 combines with J gene TRBJ2-2, with a possible D match to TRBD1 (6 bases). Germline V lookup: CDR1 SNHLY, CDR2 FYNNEI. This CDR3 spans 14 amino acids. V dropped 7 bases and J dropped 2 bases, with 11 bases sitting between them. CDR3 protein: CASKGVVNTGELFF. DNA of the CDR3: TGTGCCAGCAAGGGGGTCGTAAACACCGGGGAGCTGTTTTTT.

CDR3 loop: CASSRAGYGNTIYF. The DNA for the CDR3 is TGTGCCAGCAGCCGGGCGGGGTACGGAAACACCATATATTTT. The genes are TRBV6-6 and TRBJ1-3; D is ambiguous. This CDR3 has 14 residues. V lost 6 bases, J lost 4 bases, and 13 bases lay in between. Germline V lookup: CDR1 MNHNY, CDR2 SVGAGI (reference sequence).

The chain uses TRBV19 and TRBJ2-6; D remains unclear. CDR1 and CDR2 from the germline V gene are LNHDA and SQIVND (reference sequence). V was pared by 7 bases and J by 2 bases, with 12 bases between. CDR3 length: 15 amino acids. CDR3 coding DNA: TGTGCCAGTACCAGGTCAGTCGCTGGGGCCAACGTCCTGACTTTC. Its translation is CASTRSVAGANVLTF.

This chain uses TRBV7-9 with TRBJ2-7; no reliable D call. V was clipped by 5 bases and J by 4 bases, with 9 bases between them. CDR1 and CDR2 (germline): SEHNR, FQNEAQ (reference sequence). CDR3 length: 12 residues. For the CDR3, the DNA is TGTGCCAGCAGCCTAGAGAATTACGAGCAGTACTTC. Amino acids: CASSLENYEQYF.